This T cell receptor (beta chain) was sequenced in a study of blood T cell repertoires in COVID-19. Participant age was about 18 to 100 years, and participants resided in around 24 US areas. Two negative PCRs, clearance, or symptom resolution were required of recovered Cohort 3 donors. In germline, CDR1 is ENHRY, CDR2 SYGVKD. The CDR3 is made up of 17 amino acids. Trimming at V came to 2 bases and at J to 9 bases, leaving 11 bases not matched to a gene. In the original analysis: Reference gene primer amplification gave estimated nucleated cell counts. Repertoires were generated with immunoSEQ multiplex PCR, while TCRdb's copy carries only in-frame clones and drops some. The DNA gave D and trimming, while V, J and clone size come from that table. The sample lists fewer than 200,000 clones; 70% to 90% were seen once.

V is TRBV10-3 and J is TRBJ2-1; the match to TRBD2 covers 12 bases. This TCR was recovered from a woman between 45 and 65 years old who had recovered from COVID-19. Sequencing used PBMCs or T cells enriched from blood (not recorded which). CDR3 nucleotide sequence: TGTGCCATCAGTGAGAAACTAGCGGGAGGTTTAGGGAGTGAGCAGTTCTTC. Translating gives CAISEKLAGGLGSEQFF.